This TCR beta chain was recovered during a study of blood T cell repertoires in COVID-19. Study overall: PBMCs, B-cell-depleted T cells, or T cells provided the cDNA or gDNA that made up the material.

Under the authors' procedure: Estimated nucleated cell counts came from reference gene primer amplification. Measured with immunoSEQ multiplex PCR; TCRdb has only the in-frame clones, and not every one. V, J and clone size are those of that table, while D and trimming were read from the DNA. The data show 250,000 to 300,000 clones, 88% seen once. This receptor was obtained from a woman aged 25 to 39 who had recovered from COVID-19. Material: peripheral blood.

The CDR3 sequence: CASSQGPGTEAFF. CDR3 nucleotide sequence: TGTGCCAGCTCACAGGGGCCGGGCACTGAAGCTTTCTTT. This chain joins TRBV18 and TRBJ1-1; the D gene is possibly TRBD1 (5 bases). V shed 4 bases and J shed 4 bases, with 10 bases lying between them. This CDR3 comprises 13 residues. Germline V CDR1 and CDR2: KGHSH, LQKENI.